This TCR beta chain stems from a study of blood T cell repertoires in COVID-19. Original methodology: Counts of nucleated cells, estimated from reference gene primer amplification, were obtained. Repertoires were generated with immunoSEQ multiplex PCR, while TCRdb's copy carries only in-frame clones and drops some. Clone size and V and J calls were adopted from that table, with D and trimming inferred from the DNA. The table shows approximately 300,000 clones, with around 90% occurring only once. This TCR derives from a young woman who had recovered from COVID-19. Sequences were obtained from PBMCs or T cells enriched from blood (not recorded which).

CDR3 in amino acids: CASGTGFMNTEAFF. The CDR3 DNA is TGTGCCAGCGGCACAGGGTTCATGAACACTGAAGCTTTCTTT. The chain has TRBV28 and TRBJ1-1, with D perhaps matching TRBD1 (6 bases). Germline CDR1 is MDHEN and CDR2 is SYDVKM. Trimming left V 8 bases short and J 0 bases short, with 13 bases between. The CDR3 contains 14 residues.